This T cell receptor (beta chain) appears in the sequencing data of a study of T-cell reconstitution after alpha-beta-depleted transplantation in children. Preparation of the TCRbeta library used unique molecular identifiers. TCRdb independently ran MiXCR on the PCR reads; one entry per CDR3 protein. The table has hundreds of thousands of distinct CDR3 sequences, 10% to 15% seen once. In this sample, this clonotype turned up many times. This sample comprised PBMCs, obtained from the stem cell graft. The sequence derives from a human donor who donated a stem cell graft to a child with Fanconi anemia.

The CDR3 DNA reads as TGTGCCAGCAGTACCGGGACATCGGTCTCTGGGGCCAACGTCCTGACTTTC. It yields the protein CASSTGTSVSGANVLTF. The chain couples TRBV12-3 or TRBV12-4 to TRBJ2-6; possible D gene TRBD1, 6 bases. The CDR3 extends over 17 amino acids. V was shortened by 5 bases and J by 0 bases, with 14 bases between the two germline ends.